This T cell receptor (beta chain) was profiled in a study of blood T cell repertoires in COVID-19. The wider study: Italy, Spain and the United States were the sources of the convalescent and acute COVID-19 samples. Nucleic acid was either cDNA or gDNA, and it came from T cells, B-cell-depleted T cells, or PBMCs.

Source study methods: Reference gene primer amplification in the assay estimated nucleated cell counts. Profiled with immunoSEQ multiplex PCR; TCRdb holds only in-frame clones, not every one. The DNA gave D and trimming, while V, J and clone size come from that table. The sample holds 80,000 or so clones, 75% to 85% seen once. The V end lost 0 bases, the J end lost 2 bases, and 10 bases lay between the germline ends. Per the germline V gene, CDR1 is SGHAT and CDR2 is FQNNGV. This CDR3 region has 15 residues. The TCR was taken from a woman between 70 and 85 years old with acute or convalescent COVID-19. This chain links TRBV11-2 with TRBJ1-2, with a possible D match to TRBD1 (6 bases). Sequenced material: peripheral blood. CDR3 protein: CASSLEGRGNYGYTF. CDR3 DNA: TGTGCCAGCAGCTTAGAAGGCAGGGGAAACTATGGCTACACCTTC.